This T cell receptor (beta chain) was sequenced for a study of shared clonotypes between healthy human individuals. Study-wide background: The donor group consisted of two women and a few men, aged 18 to 49. Broader study findings: Naive subsets, compared against memory subsets, generally had larger estimated richness values.

The assay was immunoSEQ multiplex PCR, and TCRdb's table has in-frame clones only and misses some. The profile shows fewer than 850,000 clones, more than 70% of them singletons. This CDR3 spans 16 amino acids. With V trimmed by 5 bases and J by 2 bases, 8 bases remained unmatched. Germline V gene sequence: CDR1 SGHAT, CDR2 FQNNGV. As to this clone: Its antigen is currently unknown.

The sequencing sample was made of memory CD4+ T cells sorted from blood. Stated subset: CD45RA-negative fraction. The chain links TRBV11-2 to TRBJ2-5; 10 nucleotides line up with TRBD2. The clonotype was recovered from a woman in her 30s in good health. The CDR3 spells CASSSIAGGGQETQYF. The CDR3 DNA reads as TGTGCCAGCAGCAGCATAGCGGGGGGAGGGCAAGAGACCCAGTACTTC.